The 16 T cell receptor beta chains below were found in one sample sequenced in a study of tumor and adjacent non-tumor tissue in lung cancer. No cell sorting was done before RNA was extracted from the tissue. Three rounds of nested PCR, following a modified ARM-PCR protocol, produced the TCRbeta library. TCRdb re-called the multiplex PCR reads through MiXCR, storing one row per CDR3 protein. The repertoire consists of 68,000 or so distinct CDR3 sequences, with about 60% occurring once and the leading ten covering roughly a fifth. The sample was lung tumor tissue. All receptors come from a man in his forties or fifties with non-small cell lung cancer.

Turning to this clonotype: This is likely a read error, given that the CDR3 carries no conserved phenylalanine or tryptophan at its end. This sequence joins TRBV15 and TRBJ1-4; D not certain. V was shortened by 1 base and J by 7 bases, with 7 bases between the two germline ends. Germline V gene sequence: CDR1 LNHNV, CDR2 YYDKDF (reference sequence). There are 13 residues in the CDR3. The DNA for the CDR3 is TGTGCCACCAGCAGAGTAGGCGTTGAAAAACTGTTTTTG. Translating gives CATSRVGVEKLFL.

About this clonotype: This may stem from a read error, because a much larger clone lies one nucleotide away. This chain links TRBV19 with TRBJ2-3, with TRBD2 matching 9 bases. This CDR3 comprises 15 residues. V gave up 10 bases and J gave up 6 bases; unmatched junction bases: 14. From germline, CDR1 is LNHDA and CDR2 SQIVND (reference sequence). CDR3 protein: CATRWAGGPKDTQYF. The CDR3 bases are TGTGCCACCCGGTGGGCGGGGGGGCCGAAGGATACGCAGTATTTT. The entire variable domain, with the rest obtained from reference TRBV19 and TRBJ2-3, is as follows: DGGITQSPKYLFRKEGQNVTLSCEQNLNHDAMYWYRQDPGQGLRLIYYSQIVNDFQKGDIAEGYSVSREKKESFPLTVTSAQKNPTAFYLCATRWAGGPKDTQYFGPGTRLTVL.

Notes on this clonotype: The CDR3 does not end in the conserved phenylalanine or tryptophan, so this is likely a read error. The rearrangement links TRBV28 to TRBJ2-7, with TRBD1 matching over 8 bases. The CDR3 sequence is 13 residues long. V lost 6 bases to trimming and J lost 6 bases; unmatched junction nucleotides: 7. Germline V gene sequence: CDR1 MDHEN, CDR2 SYDVKM. The CDR3, as DNA: TGTGCCAGCAGGGGACAGGCGGGCAGCGAGCAGTACTTA. This encodes CASRGQAGSEQYL.

Regarding this clonotype: An end of the junction does not agree with germline; a read error may underlie this. This chain connects TRBV4-2 to TRBJ2-2; the D gene could be TRBD1 or TRBD2 (5 bases each). The CDR3 sequence is 13 residues long. The germline V gene encodes CDR1 LGHNA and CDR2 YNFKEQ. The CDR3 DNA follows: TGTGCCAGCAGCCAGGTCTACACCAGGGACCTGTTTTTT. Translation: CASSQVYTRDLFF.

Concerning this clonotype itself: Compared with germline, one end of the junction differs, possibly owing to a read error. The CDR3 region is CAREWCTGAFF. The CDR3 DNA reads TGTGCCAGGGAATGGTGCACTGGAGCTTTCTTT. This chain joins TRBV28 and TRBJ1-1; D gene uncertain. The CDR3 consists of 11 residues. CDR1 MDHEN and CDR2 SYDVKM come from the germline V gene.

This clonotype was counted many times. One junction end disagrees with the germline gene, perhaps due to a read error. J is TRBJ1-1 and V is TRBV4-1, with D possibly matching TRBD1 (5 bases). Germline loops: CDR1 MGHRA, CDR2 YSYEKL. The CDR3 length is 15 residues. CDR3 in amino acids: CASSQDRWGKTEALF. CDR3 nucleotide sequence: TGCGCCAGCAGCCAAGACCGATGGGGCAAGACTGAAGCTCTCTTT.

In regard to this clonotype: This CDR3 is missing its conserved last phenylalanine or tryptophan, likely due to a read error. V and J are TRBV20-1 and TRBJ2-3, with 11 bases that match TRBD2. The CDR3 extends over 15 amino acids. Germline V gene sequence: CDR1 DFQATT, CDR2 SNEGSKA (reference sequence). CDR3 sequence (DNA): TGCAGGATGGCGGGTAGCGGGGGGGCCGGAGATACGCAGTATCCT. This gives the protein CRMAGSGGAGDTQYP.

This clonotype was seen at least ten times. V and J are TRBV29-1 and TRBJ1-6; 9 bases align to TRBD1. This CDR3 is 13 amino acids long. CDR1 is SQVTM and CDR2 is ANQGSEA in the germline V gene. V lost 4 bases and J lost 7; bases outside the gene matches: 2. CDR3 sequence reads: CSVGQGVNSPLHF. In DNA, the CDR3 is TGCAGCGTTGGACAGGGGGTAAATTCACCCCTCCACTTT.

Concerning this clonotype: As the CDR3 is not closed by the conserved phenylalanine or tryptophan, this likely results from a read error. The chain carries TRBV6-2 or TRBV6-3 and TRBJ2-7; possible D gene TRBD1, 5 bases. Germline V CDR1 and CDR2: MNHEY, SVGEGT. V dropped 4 bases and J dropped 4 bases, with 11 bases sitting between them. The CDR3 has 13 residues. DNA of the CDR3: TGTGCCAGCAGTTGGACAACTTCTTACGAGCAGTACTAC. It encodes CASSWTTSYEQYY.

This clonotype was counted a few times. The rearrangement joins TRBV6-1 to TRBJ2-7; 8 nucleotides align to TRBD1. From germline, CDR1 is MNHNS and CDR2 SASEGT. V lost 10 bases and J lost 10; bases outside the gene matches: 12. The CDR3 runs to 12 residues. The DNA of the CDR3 is TGTGCCAACAAGGACAGGGAGCGCGAACAGTACTTC. Its translation is CANKDREREQYF.

This clonotype was seen a handful of times. This clone may be a read error of a much larger clone one base away. The chain recombines TRBV12-3 or TRBV12-4 with TRBJ2-7; D uncertain. V lost 5 bases to trimming and J lost 9 bases, with 20 bases between them. The CDR3 is 14 residues long. DNA for the CDR3: TGTGCCAGCAGTCCGCCGGTGGGCCCTAGTGGGCAGTACTTC. It translates to CASSPPVGPSGQYF.

A remark on this clonotype: Possible read error: a much larger clone is one base away. The chain couples TRBV4-1 to TRBJ2-7; 13 positions match TRBD2. CDR1 is MGHRA, CDR2 YSYEKL, per germline. This CDR3 region has 15 residues. The DNA for the CDR3 is TGCGCCAGCAGCCATAGACTAGCGGGAGGTCGCGAGCTGTACTTC. Protein sequence: CASSHRLAGGRELYF.

Only a few counts were recorded for this clonotype. The chain is built from TRBV6-2 or TRBV6-3 and TRBJ2-5; D gene unclear. Per the germline V gene, CDR1 is MNHEY and CDR2 is SVGEGT. This CDR3 contains 13 residues. Trimming took 6 bases from V and 5 from J, leaving 13 bases between them. The CDR3 reads CASSRLIRETQYF. The CDR3 nucleotides are TGTGCCAGCAGCCGCCTGATAAGGGAGACCCAGTACTTC.

Only one count was recorded for this clonotype. This chain links TRBV11-2 with TRBJ2-1, with D perhaps assigned TRBD1 or TRBD2 (5 bases each). Germline loops: CDR1 SGHAT, CDR2 FQNNGV. The CDR3 covers 12 residues. This CDR3 reads CSSSQERGKQFF. The CDR3 DNA sequence: TGTTCAAGTAGCCAGGAGAGGGGAAAGCAGTTCTTC.

This clonotype was recorded a few times. A read error is possible here, since a much larger clone lies one base away. The chain carries TRBV29-1 and TRBJ2-3; TRBD2 matches at 12 bases. Germline loops: CDR1 SQVTM, CDR2 ANQGSEA. This CDR3 is built from 18 residues. The CDR3 here is CSVEDAGTSGLVTDTRYF. CDR3 sequence (DNA): TGCAGCGTTGAAGACGCCGGGACTAGCGGGTTAGTCACAGATACGCGGTATTTT.

Note on this clonotype: Since a much larger clone is just one base distant, this may be a read error. The chain carries TRBV29-1 and TRBJ2-2, with unresolved D. CDR3 length equals 14 residues. Germline V lookup: CDR1 SQVTM, CDR2 ANQGSEA. The V end lost 6 bases, the J end lost 4 bases, and 15 bases lay between the germline ends. Here the CDR3 reads CSVMTRSGTGELFF. The CDR3 DNA reads as TGCAGCGTCATGACACGGTCGGGCACCGGGGAGCTGTTTTTT.